This T cell receptor beta chain was sequenced in a study of OX40 agonist ivuxolimab in advanced cancers. Study at large: Anti-PD-1, anti-PD-L1 or anti-CTLA-4 therapy given earlier was allowed, and 30% to 45% had some. Two cutaneous melanoma patients and one hepatocellular carcinoma patient, three in all, had partial responses. Overall study findings and caveats: The investigators did not determine what antigen specificity the expanded peripheral T cells had.

The CDR3 spans 13 residues. Germline-derived CDR1 and CDR2 are SGHDT and YYEEEE. V lost 2 bases, J lost 5 bases, and 1 base stayed unmatched. Sampling of blood occurred at baseline, cycle 4 day 1, and cycle 7 day 1. Some clones are missing from TCRdb's copy, which holds only in-frame ones; the method was immunoSEQ multiplex PCR. The sample has some 50,000 clones, more than 80% seen once; the top ten hold about 0.73%. On this clone itself: Antigen specificity is unknown.

The chain combines TRBV5-6 with TRBJ1-5; 7 bases line up with TRBD1. This receptor was identified in an adult with an advanced solid tumor such as melanoma, head and neck, liver or kidney cancer. This sample comprised CD4+ or CD8+ T cells sorted from blood, obtained in a trial of the OX40 agonist ivuxolimab. For the CDR3, the DNA is TGTGCCAGCAGCTTCGGGACAGATCAGCCCCAGCATTTT. Translated, it gives CASSFGTDQPQHF. Full variable domain (remainder filled in from reference TRBV5-6 and TRBJ1-5): DAGVTQSPTHLIKTRGQQVTLRCSPKSGHDTVSWYQQALGQGPQFIFQYYEEEERQRGNFPDRFSGHQFPNYSSELNVNALLLGDSALYLCASSFGTDQPQHFGDGTRLSIL.